A single TCR beta chain is shown here with its context. A much larger clone differs from this one at a single base, so this may be a read error. RNA transcripts provided the source from which TCR beta CDR3 regions were amplified. First-round RT-PCR targeting the TCR CDR3 was performed with the HTBI primer set. TCRdb re-called the multiplex PCR reads through MiXCR, storing one row per CDR3 protein. Here the sample spans 660,000 or so distinct CDR3 sequences, 45% being singletons. This sample stems from a study of T cells in Graves' hyperthyroidism and ophthalmopathy. Germline-derived CDR1 and CDR2 are LNHNV and YYDKDF (reference sequence). CDR3 size: 11 residues. Trimming took 11 bases from V and 5 from J, leaving 12 bases between them.

Sequencing was performed on peripheral blood or thyroid tissue (not recorded which). The receptor was isolated from an adult man with Graves' disease, either hyperthyroidism or ophthalmopathy (not recorded which). The V gene is TRBV15, the J gene TRBJ2-5; D perhaps matches TRBD2 (7 bases). The CDR3 coding sequence is TGTGCCTACGGGGGGCGGGAGACCCAGTACTTC. Residues: CAYGGRETQYF.